Sequencing of this TCR beta chain was carried out in a study of identical twins. Template switching introduced a universal primer site, and the cDNA bore unique molecular identifiers. TCRdb reanalysed the 5' RACE reads using MiXCR and keeps one entry per CDR3 protein. The table records under 500,000 distinct CDR3 sequences, approximately 14% of them present only once. A word on this clonotype: Its specificity is not known.

Study-wide points: Analyses of zero insertions could be partly confounded by invariant MAIT and iNKT cells. When twins shared out-of-frame alpha sequences, those sequences had excess low generation probability. Conclusions rested on cross-sectional statistics rather than following the same donors.

The ends lost 2 bases at V and 2 bases at J; junction bases unmatched: 9. CDR3 length: 17 amino acids. These data were likewise used in another study, on yellow fever vaccine responses in identical twins.

The sequencing sample was made of CD4+ T cells sorted from blood. This TCR came from a young woman in good health. This chain uses TRBV12-3 or TRBV12-4 with TRBJ2-5; 9 nucleotides line up with TRBD1. The CDR3 region has the DNA TGTGCCAGCAGTTTAAGGGGGGGGGGACAGGGTCAAGAGACCCAGTACTTC. This gives the protein CASSLRGGGQGQETQYF.